The clone carrying this T cell receptor (beta chain) was detected ten times or more. Antigen specificity is unknown. The data were obtained in a study of T cells in Graves' hyperthyroidism and ophthalmopathy. The study, taken as a whole, reports: A 13 V-J signature model discriminated ophthalmopathy versus stable hyperthyroidism. Ophthalmopathy was predicted by the model a median of about 6.7 months ahead of onset.

The germline V and J ends were trimmed by 1 base and 7 bases, with 8 bases remaining between them. The CDR3 length is 13 residues. Germline assignment: CDR1 MGHDK and CDR2 SYGVNS. Regions amplified from RNA transcripts were the TCR beta CDR3 regions. The TCR CDR3 first-round RT-PCR relied on the HTBI primer set. TCRdb re-derived calls from the multiplex PCR reads in MiXCR, one entry per CDR3 protein. In the table there are 660,000 or so distinct CDR3 sequences, nearly 45% of which are singletons. Diagnosis rested on symptoms, serum thyroxine and TRAb, thyroid ultrasound, and orbital computed tomography.

This TCR derives from an adult man with Graves' disease, either hyperthyroidism or ophthalmopathy (not recorded which). The genes are TRBV25-1 and TRBJ1-3; D is perhaps TRBD1 (5 bases). Sequencing input: peripheral blood or thyroid tissue (not recorded which). The CDR3 reads CASSEWGDNTIYF. CDR3 DNA sequence: TGTGCCAGCAGTGAATGGGGCGATAACACCATATATTTT.